Sequencing of this T cell receptor beta chain was carried out in a study of blood T cell repertoires in COVID-19. About the research overall: Material from acute and convalescent COVID-19 was sourced from the United States, Italy and Spain. PBMCs, B-cell-depleted T cells, or T cells were the source of the cDNA or gDNA that made up the material.

Under the authors' procedure: Estimated nucleated cell counts came from reference gene primer amplification. This table comes from immunoSEQ multiplex PCR, and its TCRdb copy is limited to in-frame clones, with some not included. V and J calls and clone size are as listed in that table; D and trimming were resolved from the DNA. The table has 410,000 or so clones, approximately 90% seen once. Trimming pared 0 bases from V and 5 bases from J, leaving 12 bases between. Germline CDR1 reads SGHNT; CDR2 reads YYREEE (reference sequence). The CDR3 is made up of 14 amino acids. The material sequenced was peripheral blood. The sequence was obtained from a woman in her 30s with active or convalescent COVID-19. This sequence joins TRBV5-4 and TRBJ2-7, with a possible D match to TRBD1 (6 bases). CDR3: CASSLVGALDEQYF. The DNA of the CDR3 is TGTGCCAGCAGCTTGGTGGGGGCCCTCGACGAGCAGTACTTC. Looking up the rest from reference TRBV5-4 and TRBJ2-7 gives the full variable domain: ETGVTQSPTHLIKTRGQQVTLRCSSQSGHNTVSWYQQALGQGPQFIFQYYREEENGRGNFPPRFSGLQFPNYSSELNVNALELDDSALYLCASSLVGALDEQYFGPGTRLTVT.